This TCR beta chain was found in a study of shared clonotypes between healthy human individuals. V trimming: 2 bases; J trimming: 10 bases; junction bases outside the gene matches: 8. The length of the CDR3 is 14 residues. The germline V gene encodes CDR1 GTSNPN and CDR2 SVGIG (reference sequence). This clone was seen once. Its target is not known. Study results and limitations: Naive subsets usually exceeded memory subsets in estimated richness. Read depth was anticipated to influence clonotype sharing among donors.

Sequenced by immunoSEQ multiplex PCR; TCRdb stores in-frame clones only, minus some. The sample has some 2,500,000 clones; about nine tenths are singletons. The chain couples TRBV30 to TRBJ2-1; 10 bases match TRBD2. The sample taken for sequencing was naive CD4+ T cells from PBMCs. Regarding subset: CD45RA+ positively selected. The TCR originated in a man aged 18 to 30 in good health. Some clones in this sample may be carry-over from other donors' samples. The CDR3 bases are TGTGCCTGGAGTCCGCTAGCGGGAGTGTGGGAGCAGTTCTTC. Translation: CAWSPLAGVWEQFF.